Below, one TCR beta chain is given with its context. This record comes from a study of OX40 agonist ivuxolimab in advanced cancers. The CDR3 is made up of 16 amino acids. Losses at the gene ends were 6 bases for V and 3 bases for J; bases not matched to a gene: 7. The germline V gene encodes CDR1 MNHNY and CDR2 SVGAGI (reference sequence). Repertoires were generated with immunoSEQ multiplex PCR, while TCRdb's copy carries only in-frame clones and drops some. Among about 70,000 clones, roughly 92% were seen once, and the ten largest hold about 7.1%. Material: CD4+ or CD8+ T cells sorted from blood, obtained in a trial of the OX40 agonist ivuxolimab. This sequence originates from an adult with an advanced solid tumor such as melanoma, head and neck, liver or kidney cancer. The chain is built from TRBV6-6 and TRBJ1-3, with TRBD1 matching 11 bases. The CDR3 DNA reads as TGTGCCAGCAGCAGCCGGGACAGGGGGTATGGAAACACCATATATTTT. It yields the protein CASSSRDRGYGNTIYF.